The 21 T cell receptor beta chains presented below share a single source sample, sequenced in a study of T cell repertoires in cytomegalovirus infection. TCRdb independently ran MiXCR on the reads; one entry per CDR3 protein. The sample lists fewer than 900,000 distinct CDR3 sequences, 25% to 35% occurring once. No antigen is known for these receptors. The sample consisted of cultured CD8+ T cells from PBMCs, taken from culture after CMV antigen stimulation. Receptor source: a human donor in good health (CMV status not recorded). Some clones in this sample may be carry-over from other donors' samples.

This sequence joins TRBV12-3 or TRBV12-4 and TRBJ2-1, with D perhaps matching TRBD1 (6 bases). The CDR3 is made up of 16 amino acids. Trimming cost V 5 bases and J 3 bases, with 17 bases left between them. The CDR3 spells CASSPLDSFLYNEQFF. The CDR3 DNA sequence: TGTGCCAGCAGTCCCTTGGACAGTTTTCTCTACAATGAGCAGTTCTTC.

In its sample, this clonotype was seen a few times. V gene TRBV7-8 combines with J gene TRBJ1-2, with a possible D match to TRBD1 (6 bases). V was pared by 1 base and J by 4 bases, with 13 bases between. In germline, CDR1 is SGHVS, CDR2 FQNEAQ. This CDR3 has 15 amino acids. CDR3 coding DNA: TGTGCCAGCAGCTTAGGAGGCAGGGGTGGCTATGGCTACACCTTC. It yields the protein CASSLGGRGGYGYTF.

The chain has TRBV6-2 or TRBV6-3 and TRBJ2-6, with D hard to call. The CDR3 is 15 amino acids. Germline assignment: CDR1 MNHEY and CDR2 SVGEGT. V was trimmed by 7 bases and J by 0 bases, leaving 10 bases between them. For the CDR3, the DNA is TGTGCCAGCAAAAGGACGGACTCTGGGGCCAACGTCCTGACTTTC. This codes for CASKRTDSGANVLTF.

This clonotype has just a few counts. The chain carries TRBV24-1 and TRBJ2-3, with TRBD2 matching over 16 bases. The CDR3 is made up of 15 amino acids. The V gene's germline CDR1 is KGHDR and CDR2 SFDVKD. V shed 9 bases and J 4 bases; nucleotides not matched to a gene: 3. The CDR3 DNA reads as TGTGCCACCGGGACTAGCGGGGGGGCATCAGATACGCAGTATTTT. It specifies CATGTSGGASDTQYF.

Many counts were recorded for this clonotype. The CDR3 is CASSFGQGNSPLHF. The CDR3 DNA sequence: TGTGCCAGCAGCTTTGGACAGGGAAATTCACCCCTCCACTTT. The chain combines TRBV27 with TRBJ1-6, with 8 bases fitting TRBD1. Germline V gene data show CDR1 as MNHEY and CDR2 as SMNVEV (reference sequence). The CDR3 is 14 amino acids. V was clipped by 6 bases and J by 7 bases; unmatched bases: 5.

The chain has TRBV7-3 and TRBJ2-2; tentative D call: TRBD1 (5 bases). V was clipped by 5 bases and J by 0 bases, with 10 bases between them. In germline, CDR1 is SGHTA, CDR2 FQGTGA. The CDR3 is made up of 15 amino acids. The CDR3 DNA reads TGTGCCAGCAGCCCCGAGACAGCGAACACCGGGGAGCTGTTTTTT. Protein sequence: CASSPETANTGELFF.

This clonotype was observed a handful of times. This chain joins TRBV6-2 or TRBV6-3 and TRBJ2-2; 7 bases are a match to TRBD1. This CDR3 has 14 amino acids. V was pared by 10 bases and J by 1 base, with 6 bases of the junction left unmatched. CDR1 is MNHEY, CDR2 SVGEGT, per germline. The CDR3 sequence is CAIWDRMNTGELFF. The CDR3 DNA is TGTGCCATTTGGGACAGAATGAACACCGGGGAGCTGTTTTTT.

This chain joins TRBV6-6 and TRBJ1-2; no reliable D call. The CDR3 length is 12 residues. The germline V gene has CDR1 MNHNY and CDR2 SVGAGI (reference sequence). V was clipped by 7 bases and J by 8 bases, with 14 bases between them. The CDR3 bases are TGTGCCAGCACGACTACTGCTAAAGGCTACACCTTC. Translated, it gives CASTTTAKGYTF.

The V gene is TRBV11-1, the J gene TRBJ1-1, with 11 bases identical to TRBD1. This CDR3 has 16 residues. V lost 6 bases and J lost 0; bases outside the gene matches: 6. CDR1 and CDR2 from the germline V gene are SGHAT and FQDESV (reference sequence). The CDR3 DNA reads TGTGCCAGCAGACCGGGACAGGGGGGACTGAACACTGAAGCTTTCTTT. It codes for CASRPGQGGLNTEAFF.

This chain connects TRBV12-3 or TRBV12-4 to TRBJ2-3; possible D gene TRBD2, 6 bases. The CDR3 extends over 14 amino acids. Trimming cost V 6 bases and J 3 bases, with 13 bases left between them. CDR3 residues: CASSHVAATDTQYF. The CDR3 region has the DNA TGTGCCAGCAGCCATGTAGCGGCTACAGATACGCAGTATTTT.

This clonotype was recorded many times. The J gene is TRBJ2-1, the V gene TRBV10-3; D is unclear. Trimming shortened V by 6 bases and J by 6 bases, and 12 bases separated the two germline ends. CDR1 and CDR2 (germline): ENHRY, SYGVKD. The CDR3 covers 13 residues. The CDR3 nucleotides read TGTGCCATCAGCCCTCCAGGTGCCAATGAGCAGTTCTTC. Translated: CAISPPGANEQFF.

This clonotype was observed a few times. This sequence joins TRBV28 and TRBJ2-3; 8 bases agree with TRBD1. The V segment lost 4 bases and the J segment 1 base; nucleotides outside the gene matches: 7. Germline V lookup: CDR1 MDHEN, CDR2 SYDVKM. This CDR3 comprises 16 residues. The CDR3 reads CASSWITGQGTDTQYF. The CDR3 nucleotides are TGTGCCAGCAGTTGGATAACGGGACAGGGCACAGATACGCAGTATTTT.

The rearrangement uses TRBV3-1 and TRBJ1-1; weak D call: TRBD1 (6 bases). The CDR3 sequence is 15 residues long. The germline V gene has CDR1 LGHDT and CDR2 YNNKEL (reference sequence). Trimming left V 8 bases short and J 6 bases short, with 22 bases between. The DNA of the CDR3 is TGTGCCAGCCATAGGGGGACGGAAGACCCGGCTGAAGCTTTCTTT. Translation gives CASHRGTEDPAEAFF.

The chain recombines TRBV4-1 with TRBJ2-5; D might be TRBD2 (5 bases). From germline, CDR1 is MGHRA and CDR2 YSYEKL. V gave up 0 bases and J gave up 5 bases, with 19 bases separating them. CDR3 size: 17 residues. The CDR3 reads CASSQDEGTPPKETQYF. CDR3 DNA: TGCGCCAGCAGCCAAGACGAGGGTACCCCCCCAAAGGAGACCCAGTACTTC.

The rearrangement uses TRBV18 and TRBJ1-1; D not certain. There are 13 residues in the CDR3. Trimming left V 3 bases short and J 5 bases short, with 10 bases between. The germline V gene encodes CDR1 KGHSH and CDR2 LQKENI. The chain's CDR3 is CASSPYGKTEAFF. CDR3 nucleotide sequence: TGTGCCAGCTCACCTTATGGCAAGACTGAAGCTTTCTTT.

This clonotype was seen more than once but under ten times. The CDR3 protein is CASRWGVADTQYF. DNA for the CDR3: TGTGCCAGCAGGTGGGGAGTGGCAGATACGCAGTATTTT. This rearrangement joins TRBV7-9 to TRBJ2-3, with a weak D call TRBD2 (5 bases). Germline CDR1 reads SEHNR; CDR2 reads FQNEAQ (reference sequence). The CDR3 is 13 amino acids. V was trimmed by 6 bases and J by 4 bases, leaving 11 bases between them.

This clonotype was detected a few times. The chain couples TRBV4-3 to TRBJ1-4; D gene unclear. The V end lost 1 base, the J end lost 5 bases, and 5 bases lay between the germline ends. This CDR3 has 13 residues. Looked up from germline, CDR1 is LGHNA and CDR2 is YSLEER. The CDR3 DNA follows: TGCGCCAGCAGCCAAGTACCAAATGAAAAACTGTTTTTT. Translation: CASSQVPNEKLFF.

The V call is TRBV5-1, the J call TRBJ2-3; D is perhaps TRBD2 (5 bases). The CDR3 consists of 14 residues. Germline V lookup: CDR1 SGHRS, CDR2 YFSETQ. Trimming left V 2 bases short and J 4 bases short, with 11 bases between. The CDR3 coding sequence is TGCGCCAGCAGCTTCCTGACTACGGCAGATACGCAGTATTTT. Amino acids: CASSFLTTADTQYF.

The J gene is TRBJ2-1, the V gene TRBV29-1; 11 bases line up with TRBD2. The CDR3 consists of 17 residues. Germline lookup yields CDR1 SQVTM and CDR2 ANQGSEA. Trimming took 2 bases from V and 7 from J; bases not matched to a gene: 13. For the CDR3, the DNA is TGCAGCGTTGAATTGAGGGATAGCGGGGGGGCTTGGAATGAGCAGTTCTTC. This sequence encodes CSVELRDSGGAWNEQFF.

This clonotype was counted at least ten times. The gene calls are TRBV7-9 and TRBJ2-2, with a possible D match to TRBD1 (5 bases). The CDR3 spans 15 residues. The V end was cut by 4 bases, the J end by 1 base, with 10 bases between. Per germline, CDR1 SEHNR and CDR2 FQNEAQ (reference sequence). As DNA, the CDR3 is TGTGCCAGCAGCTCCGGACACCTGAACACCGGGGAGCTGTTTTTT. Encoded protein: CASSSGHLNTGELFF.

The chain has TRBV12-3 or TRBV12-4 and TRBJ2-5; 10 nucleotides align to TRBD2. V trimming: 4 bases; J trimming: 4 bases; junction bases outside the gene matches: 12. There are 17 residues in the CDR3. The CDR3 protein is CASSSPPLAGRGETQYF. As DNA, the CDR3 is TGTGCCAGCAGTTCGCCACCACTAGCGGGGAGGGGAGAGACCCAGTACTTC.